This T cell receptor beta chain was retrieved from a study of shared clonotypes between healthy human individuals. The study's findings and limits: Rarefaction gave evidence that sorted-subset sequencing remained incomplete despite large depth. Only blood was sampled, and tissue TCR repertoires likely differ from blood ones.

Turning to this clone: Its specificity is unknown.

Germline loops: CDR1 MDHEN, CDR2 SYDVKM. Trimming removed 11 bases from V and 1 base from J; junction bases left unmatched: 4. The CDR3 loop spans 12 amino acids. Measured with immunoSEQ multiplex PCR; TCRdb has only the in-frame clones, and not every one. The profile shows around 200,000 clones, 80% to 95% of them singletons. Donors were healthy HIV-negative adults without recently reported acute infections or vaccinations. CD4+ cells were split into CD45RA+ naive and CD45RA-negative memory subsets. This chain uses TRBV28 with TRBJ1-2; TRBD1 matches at 7 bases. The specimen was naive CD4+ T cells sorted from blood. As for subset: CD45RA+ positively selected. This receptor was taken from a woman in her 30s in good health. The CDR3 DNA follows: TGTGCCGGAAACAGGGGTAACTATGGCTACACCTTC. This sequence encodes CAGNRGNYGYTF.